The 6 T cell receptor beta chains in this list originate from one sample, sequenced in a study of T cells in Graves' hyperthyroidism and ophthalmopathy. Amplified TCR beta CDR3 regions came from RNA transcripts. During a first-round RT-PCR of the TCR CDR3, the HTBI primer set was used. TCRdb used MiXCR to reprocess the multiplex PCR reads, holding one entry per CDR3 protein. The sample records hundreds of thousands of distinct CDR3 sequences, roughly 50% being singletons. Material for sequencing was peripheral blood or thyroid tissue (not recorded which). These receptors originate from a woman under 30 with Graves' hyperthyroidism.

This clonotype has a handful of counts. The gene calls are TRBV11-3 and TRBJ2-5; 16 positions agree with TRBD2. Germline assignment: CDR1 SGHNT and CDR2 YENEEA. The CDR3 totals 19 residues. The V and J ends lost 2 bases and 2 bases, in that order; junction bases with no gene match: 8. The CDR3 DNA reads TGTGCCAGCAGCTTAATGGGACTAGCGGGGGGGAGGGCACAAGAGACCCAGTACTTC. As protein: CASSLMGLAGGRAQETQYF.

A remark on this clonotype: A read error may be the cause here, since a much bigger clone is one base away. V usage is TRBV2 and J usage is TRBJ1-2; D is unresolved. CDR1 SNHLY and CDR2 FYNNEI come from the germline V gene. The length of the CDR3 is 12 residues. CDR3 loop: CVSSVLGHGYTF. The CDR3 DNA reads as TGTGTCAGCAGTGTGTTAGGGCATGGCTACACCTTC.

The V gene is TRBV6-6, the J gene TRBJ1-1; no reliable D call. Trimming cost V 2 bases and J 4 bases, with 14 bases left between them. This CDR3 spans 15 amino acids. From germline, CDR1 is MNHNY and CDR2 SVGAGI (reference sequence). The CDR3 nucleotides are TGTGCCAGCAGTTACAGGGCGTTGCCGGCCACTGAAGCTTTCTTT. Translated: CASSYRALPATEAFF.

This clonotype has only a few counts. The chain has TRBV5-1 and TRBJ2-2; D not certain. V was trimmed by 1 base and J by 1 base, leaving 8 bases between them. The CDR3 runs 15 residues. The germline V gene encodes CDR1 SGHRS and CDR2 YFSETQ. CDR3: CASSLKTLNTGELFF. The CDR3 DNA reads TGCGCCAGCAGCTTGAAGACGCTGAACACCGGGGAGCTGTTTTTT.

This clonotype was seen once. The CDR3 DNA sequence: TGCAGCCTAACCACGGGAGAGGGCGGGGAGCTGTTTTTT. Protein: CSLTTGEGGELFF. This sequence joins TRBV29-1 and TRBJ2-2; D is perhaps TRBD2 (6 bases). V dropped 8 bases and J dropped 7 bases, with 17 bases sitting between them. CDR3 length equals 13 residues. Germline V gene data show CDR1 as SQVTM and CDR2 as ANQGSEA.

This clonotype was counted only a few times. The chain links TRBV20-1 to TRBJ1-2; TRBD1 is a possible D gene (5 bases). V lost 1 base to trimming and J lost 2 bases, with 17 bases between them. The CDR3 is 16 amino acids. Germline V lookup: CDR1 DFQATT, CDR2 SNEGSKA (reference sequence). The CDR3 nucleotides read TGCAGTGCTAGAGGAGTAGGCAGGGATCGGAACTATGGCTACACCTTC. Translating it yields CSARGVGRDRNYGYTF.